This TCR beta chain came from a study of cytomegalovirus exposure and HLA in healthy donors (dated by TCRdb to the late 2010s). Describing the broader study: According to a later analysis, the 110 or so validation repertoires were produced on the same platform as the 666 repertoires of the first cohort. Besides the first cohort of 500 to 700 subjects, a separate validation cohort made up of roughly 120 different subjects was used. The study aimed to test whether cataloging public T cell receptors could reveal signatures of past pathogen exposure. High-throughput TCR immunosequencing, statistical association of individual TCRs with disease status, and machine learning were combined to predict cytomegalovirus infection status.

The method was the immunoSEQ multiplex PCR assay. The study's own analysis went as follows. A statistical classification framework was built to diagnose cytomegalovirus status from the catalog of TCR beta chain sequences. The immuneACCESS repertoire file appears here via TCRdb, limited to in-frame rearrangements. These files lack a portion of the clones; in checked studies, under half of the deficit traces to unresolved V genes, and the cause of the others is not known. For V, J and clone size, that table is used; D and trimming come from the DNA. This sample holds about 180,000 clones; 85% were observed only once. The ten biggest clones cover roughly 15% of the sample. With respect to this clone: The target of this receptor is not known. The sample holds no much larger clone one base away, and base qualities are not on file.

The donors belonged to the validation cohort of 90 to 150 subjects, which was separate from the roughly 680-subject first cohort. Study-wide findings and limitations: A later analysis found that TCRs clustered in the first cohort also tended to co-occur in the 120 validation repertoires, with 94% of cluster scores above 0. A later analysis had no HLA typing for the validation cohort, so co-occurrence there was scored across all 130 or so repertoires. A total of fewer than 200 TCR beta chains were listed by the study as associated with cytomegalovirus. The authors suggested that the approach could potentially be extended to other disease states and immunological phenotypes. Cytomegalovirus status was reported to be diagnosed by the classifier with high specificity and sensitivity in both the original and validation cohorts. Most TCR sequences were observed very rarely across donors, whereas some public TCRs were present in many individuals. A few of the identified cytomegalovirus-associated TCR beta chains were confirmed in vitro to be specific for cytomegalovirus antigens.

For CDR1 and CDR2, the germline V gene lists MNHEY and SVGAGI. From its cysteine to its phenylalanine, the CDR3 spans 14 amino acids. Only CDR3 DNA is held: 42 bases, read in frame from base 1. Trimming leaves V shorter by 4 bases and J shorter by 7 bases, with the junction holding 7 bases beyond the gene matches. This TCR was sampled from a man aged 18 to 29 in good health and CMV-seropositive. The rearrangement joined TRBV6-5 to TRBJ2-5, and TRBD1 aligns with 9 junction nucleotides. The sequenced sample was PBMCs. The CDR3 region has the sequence CASSSGQGQRTQYF. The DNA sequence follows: TGTGCCAGCAGTTCGGGACAGGGCCAAAGGACCCAGTACTTC.